This TCR beta chain comes out of a study of T cells in Graves' hyperthyroidism and ophthalmopathy. Diagnostic assessment was based on clinical symptoms, serum thyroxine and TRAb, thyroid ultrasound and orbital computed tomography. Researchers took RNA transcripts and amplified the TCR beta CDR3 regions from them. The TCR CDR3 first-round RT-PCR relied on the HTBI primer set. TCRdb redid the calling of the multiplex PCR reads with MiXCR, one entry per CDR3 protein. The table shows a few hundred thousand distinct CDR3 sequences, with around 15% occurring only once. This clonotype was observed a few times. This TCR came from a woman aged 40 to 50 with Graves' ophthalmopathy. Sequenced sample: blood.

Written as DNA, the CDR3 is TGTGCCAGCAGAGGACAGGGACAGGGGGCGGGTTTTGGGACCCAGTACTTC. It is translated as CASRGQGQGAGFGTQYF. V is TRBV6-2 or TRBV6-3 and J is TRBJ2-5; 12 bases match TRBD1. V shed 6 bases, J shed 7 bases, and the junction held 15 bases outside the gene matches. Germline values: CDR1 MNHEY, CDR2 SVGEGT. The CDR3 consists of 17 residues.